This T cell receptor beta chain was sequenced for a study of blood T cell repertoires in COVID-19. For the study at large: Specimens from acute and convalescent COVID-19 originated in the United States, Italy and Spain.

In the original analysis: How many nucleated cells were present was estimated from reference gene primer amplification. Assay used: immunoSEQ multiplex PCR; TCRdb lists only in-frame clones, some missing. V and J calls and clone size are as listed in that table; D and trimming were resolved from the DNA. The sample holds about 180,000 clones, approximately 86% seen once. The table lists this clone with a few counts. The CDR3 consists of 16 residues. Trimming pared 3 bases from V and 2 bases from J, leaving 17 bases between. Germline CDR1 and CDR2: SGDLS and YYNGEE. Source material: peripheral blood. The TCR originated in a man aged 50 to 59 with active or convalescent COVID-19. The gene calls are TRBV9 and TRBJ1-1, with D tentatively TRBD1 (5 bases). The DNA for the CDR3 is TGTGCCAGCAGCGCTCCCGGGGGGGGAGTCAACACTGAAGCTTTCTTT. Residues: CASSAPGGGVNTEAFF.